Reported below is one T cell receptor beta chain. The sample is drawn from a study of blood T cell repertoires in COVID-19. Study at large: The United States, Italy and Spain provided the acute and convalescent COVID-19 samples. T cells, B-cell-depleted T cells, or PBMCs provided the cDNA or gDNA that served as material.

V trimming: 1 base; J trimming: 3 bases; junction bases outside the gene matches: 9. The CDR3 has 18 amino acids. The germline V gene encodes CDR1 SGHTA and CDR2 FQGTGA. In the authors' workflow: Scientists estimated how many nucleated cells there were by amplifying reference gene primers. The assay was immunoSEQ multiplex PCR, and TCRdb's table has in-frame clones only and misses some. V and J calls plus clone size are reproduced from that table; the DNA served to infer D and trimming. The data contain tens of thousands of clones, 70% to 85% of them singletons. The source is a man in his 70s with acute or convalescent COVID-19. The sample was peripheral blood. The chain combines TRBV7-3 with TRBJ2-1; TRBD2 matches 10 bases. Written as DNA, the CDR3 is TGTGCCAGCAGCTTAAATCCTCCTAGCGGGGGCCTCTACAATGAGCAGTTCTTC. Translated: CASSLNPPSGGLYNEQFF.